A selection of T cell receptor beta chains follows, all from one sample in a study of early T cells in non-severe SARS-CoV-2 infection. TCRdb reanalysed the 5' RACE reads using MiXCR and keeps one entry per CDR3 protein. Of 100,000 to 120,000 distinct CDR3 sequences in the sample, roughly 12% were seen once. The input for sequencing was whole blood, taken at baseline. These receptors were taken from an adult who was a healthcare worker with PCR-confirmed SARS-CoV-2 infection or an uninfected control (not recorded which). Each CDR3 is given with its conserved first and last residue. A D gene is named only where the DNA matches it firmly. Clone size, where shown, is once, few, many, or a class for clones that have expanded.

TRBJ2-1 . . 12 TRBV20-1 CSARTDYNEQFF TGCAGTGCCCGGACCGACTACAATGAGCAGTTCTTC
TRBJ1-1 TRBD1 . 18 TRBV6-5 CASSPEPPWTGTNTEAFF TGTGCCAGCAGTCCCGAACCTCCTTGGACAGGGACGAACACTGAAGCTTTCTTT
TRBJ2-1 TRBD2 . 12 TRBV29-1 CSVAAGVDEQFF TGCAGCGTTGCAGCGGGAGTCGATGAGCAGTTCTTC
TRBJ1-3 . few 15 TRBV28 CASREQGSSGNTIYF TGTGCCAGCAGGGAACAGGGTAGCTCTGGAAACACCATATATTTT
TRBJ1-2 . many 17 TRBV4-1 CASSQDLRVRRAYGYTF TGCGCCAGCAGCCAAGATCTGAGGGTCCGGCGGGCCTATGGCTACACCTTC
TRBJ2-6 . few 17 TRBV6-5 CASSSYEGGSGANVLTF TGTGCCAGCAGCTCCTACGAGGGGGGGTCTGGGGCCAACGTCCTGACTTTC
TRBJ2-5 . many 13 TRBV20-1 CSARDPGKETQYF TGCAGTGCTAGAGACCCGGGGAAAGAGACCCAGTACTTC
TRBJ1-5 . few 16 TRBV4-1 CASSQAAGGRNQPQHF TGCGCCAGCAGCCAAGCGGCAGGCGGACGCAATCAGCCCCAGCATTTT
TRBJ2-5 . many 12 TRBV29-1 CSVGGQQETQYF TGCAGCGTTGGTGGCCAGCAAGAGACCCAGTACTTC
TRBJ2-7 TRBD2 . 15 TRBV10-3 CAISLTSGRGNEQYF TGTGCCATCAGCCTGACTAGCGGGAGAGGAAACGAGCAGTACTTC
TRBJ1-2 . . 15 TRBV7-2 CASSPNSLAGSRYTF TGTGCCAGCAGCCCGAACAGCCTGGCCGGATCGCGCTACACCTTC
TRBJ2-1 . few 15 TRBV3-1 CASSQDRLADREQFF TGTGCCAGCAGCCAAGATAGGCTAGCCGACCGCGAGCAGTTCTTC
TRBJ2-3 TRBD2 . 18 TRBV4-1 CASSQEFGAGGRTDTQYF TGCGCCAGCAGCCAAGAATTCGGCGCGGGGGGAAGGACAGATACGCAGTATTTT
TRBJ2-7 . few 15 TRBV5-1 CASSLDGSSSYEQYF TGCGCCAGCAGCTTGGACGGATCGAGCTCCTACGAGCAGTACTTC
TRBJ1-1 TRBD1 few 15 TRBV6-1 CASSLVDRGNTEAFF TGTGCCAGCAGTCTAGTAGACAGGGGGAACACTGAAGCTTTCTTT
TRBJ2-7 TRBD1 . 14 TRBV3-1 CASSRTGTTYEQYF TGTGCCTCGTCTCGGACAGGGACCACCTACGAGCAGTACTTC
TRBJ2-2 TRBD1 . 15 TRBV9 CASSPGHTGAGELFF TGTGCCAGCAGCCCGGGCCACACAGGGGCCGGGGAGCTGTTTTTT
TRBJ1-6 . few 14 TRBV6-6 CASSRNSVNSPLHF TGTGCCAGCAGTCGGAATTCGGTAAATTCACCCCTCCACTTT
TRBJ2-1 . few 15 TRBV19 CASSLKKGLHNEQFF TGTGCCAGTAGTTTAAAGAAAGGACTGCACAATGAGCAGTTCTTC
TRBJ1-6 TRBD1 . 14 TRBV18 CASSPPGGNSPLHF TGTGCCAGCTCACCACCAGGGGGCAATTCACCCCTCCACTTT
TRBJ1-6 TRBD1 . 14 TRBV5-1 CASSLEGARSPLHF TGCGCCAGCAGCTTGGAGGGGGCTCGGTCACCCCTCCACTTT
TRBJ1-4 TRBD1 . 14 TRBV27 CASSLTGVGEKLFF TGTGCCAGCAGCCTGACAGGGGTGGGTGAAAAACTGTTTTTT
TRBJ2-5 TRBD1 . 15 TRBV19 CASSPGQERQETQYF TGTGCCAGTAGTCCGGGACAGGAGAGACAAGAGACCCAGTACTTC
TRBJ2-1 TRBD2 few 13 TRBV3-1 CASSPIGGGEQFF TGTGCCAGCAGCCCGATTGGGGGGGGTGAGCAGTTCTTC
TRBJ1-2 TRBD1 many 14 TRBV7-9 CASSLTGGDYGYTF TGTGCCAGCAGCTTAACAGGGGGCGACTATGGCTACACCTTC
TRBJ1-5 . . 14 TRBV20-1 CSARERNRVQPQHF TGCAGTGCTAGGGAACGCAACAGGGTTCAGCCCCAGCATTTT
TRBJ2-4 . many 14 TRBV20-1 CSAREAVAKNIQYF TGCAGTGCTAGAGAAGCAGTAGCCAAAAACATTCAGTACTTC
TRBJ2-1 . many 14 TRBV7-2 CASSFFSSYNEQFF TGTGCCAGCAGCTTCTTCAGCTCCTACAATGAGCAGTTCTTC
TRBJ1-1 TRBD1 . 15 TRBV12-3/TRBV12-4 CASGRDRTRNTEAFF TGTGCCAGCGGACGGGACAGAACGAGGAACACTGAAGCTTTCTTT
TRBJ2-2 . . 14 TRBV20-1 CSARDHRNTGELFF TGCAGTGCTAGAGATCATCGAAACACCGGGGAGCTGTTTTTT
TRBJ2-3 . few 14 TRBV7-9 CASSFEGLRDTQYF TGTGCCAGCAGCTTCGAAGGGTTACGCGATACGCAGTATTTT
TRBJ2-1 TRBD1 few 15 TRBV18 CASSPQQGIDNEQFF TGTGCCAGCTCACCCCAACAGGGGATTGATAATGAGCAGTTCTTC
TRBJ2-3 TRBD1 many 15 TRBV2 CASSGGTGDTDTQYF TGTGCCAGCAGTGGCGGGACAGGTGACACAGATACGCAGTATTTT
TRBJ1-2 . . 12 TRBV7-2 CASSPASYGYTF TGTGCCAGCAGCCCTGCGTCGTATGGCTACACCTTC
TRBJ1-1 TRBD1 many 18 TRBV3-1 CASSRTSRQGFSNTEAFF TGTGCCAGCAGCCGCACGAGTAGACAGGGATTTTCGAACACTGAAGCTTTCTTT
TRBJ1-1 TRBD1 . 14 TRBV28 CASSQDRGYTEAFF TGTGCCAGCAGTCAAGACAGGGGCTACACTGAAGCTTTCTTT
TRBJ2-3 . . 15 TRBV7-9 CASSPVQGRADTQYF TGTGCCAGCAGCCCAGTACAGGGGAGGGCAGATACGCAGTATTTT
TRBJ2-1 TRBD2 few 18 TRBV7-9 CASSLELAGGPSYNEQFF TGTGCCAGCAGCTTAGAACTAGCGGGAGGACCCTCCTACAATGAGCAGTTCTTC
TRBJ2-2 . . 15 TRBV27 CASSTGQRGNGELFF TGTGCCAGCAGTACGGGGCAGAGGGGCAACGGGGAGCTGTTTTTT
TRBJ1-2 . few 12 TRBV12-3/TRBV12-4 CASRGVHYGYTF TGTGCCAGCAGGGGAGTACACTATGGCTACACCTTC
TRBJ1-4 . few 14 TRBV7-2 CASSLTGLGEKLFF TGTGCCAGCAGCCTCACAGGGTTAGGGGAAAAACTGTTTTTT
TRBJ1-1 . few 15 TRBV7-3 CASSLTAGVNTEAFF TGTGCCAGCAGCTTAACGGCCGGGGTGAACACTGAAGCTTTCTTT
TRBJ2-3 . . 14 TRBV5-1 CASSSYDGTDTQYF TGCGCCAGCAGCTCCTACGATGGTACAGATACGCAGTATTTT
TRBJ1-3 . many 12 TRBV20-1 CSARTTGNTIYF TGCAGTGCTAGAACTACTGGAAACACCATATATTTT
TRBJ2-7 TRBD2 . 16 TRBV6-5 CASSYSLAGASYEQYF TGTGCCAGCAGTTACTCCCTAGCGGGGGCCTCCTACGAGCAGTACTTC
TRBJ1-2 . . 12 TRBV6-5 CASRRGQYGYTF TGTGCCAGCCGACGCGGACAGTATGGCTACACCTTC
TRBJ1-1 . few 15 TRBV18 CASHPRGTSGTEAFF TGTGCCAGCCATCCCCGCGGGACCTCGGGCACTGAAGCTTTCTTT
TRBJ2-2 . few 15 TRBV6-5 CASSSGGSDTGELFF TGTGCCAGCAGTTCCGGGGGCTCGGACACCGGGGAGCTGTTTTTT